The T cell receptor beta chain under discussion was sequenced for a study of T-cell reconstitution after alpha-beta-depleted transplantation in children. About this clonotype: Its antigen is still unknown.

Study results and caveats: The origin of alpha-beta T cells about two months after transplant was reportedly several hundred expanded graft clones.

TCRbeta library construction was performed incorporating unique molecular identifiers. TCRdb called the PCR reads again in MiXCR, with one record for every CDR3 protein. Of around 300,000 distinct CDR3 sequences listed, around 25% are singletons. Unmatched junction bases numbered 12, after V lost 6 bases and J lost 1 base. Per germline, CDR1 SQVTM and CDR2 ANQGSEA. The CDR3 contains 15 residues. Specimen: PBMCs, mostly from graft donor cells, collected 180 days after TCRalphabeta/CD19-depleted stem cell transplant. This receptor was obtained from a male patient under 18 who had a stem cell transplant for acute lymphoblastic leukemia, so the T cells may come from the graft donor. This rearrangement joins TRBV29-1 to TRBJ2-7, with 7 bases aligning to TRBD2. The CDR3 sequence: CSVEWASGLSYEQYF. The CDR3 DNA sequence: TGCAGCGTCGAATGGGCTAGCGGATTATCCTACGAGCAGTACTTC.